This T cell receptor (beta chain) was observed in a study of blood T cell repertoires in COVID-19. Background on the study: Samples representing acute and convalescent COVID-19 were sourced from the United States, Italy and Spain. The cDNA or gDNA used as material had been derived from T cells, B-cell-depleted T cells, or PBMCs.

The authors' processing: Amplified reference gene primers provided the basis for estimating nucleated cell counts. Produced via immunoSEQ multiplex PCR; TCRdb's table is partial and in-frame only. V, J and clone size reflect that table, while D and trimming were determined from the DNA. In the table there are around 41,000 clones, 70% to 90% of which are singletons. Germline lookup yields CDR1 SGHVS and CDR2 FQNEAQ. The CDR3 is 12 residues long. V shed 5 bases and J shed 9 bases, with 11 bases lying between them. The receptor's source is a human donor in a cohort sampled during active COVID-19. The rearrangement links TRBV7-8 to TRBJ2-4; D may be TRBD2 (5 bases). The sample taken for sequencing was peripheral blood. The CDR3 region is CASSPTAGIQYF. In nucleotides, the CDR3 is TGTGCCAGCAGCCCCACGGCGGGCATTCAGTACTTC.